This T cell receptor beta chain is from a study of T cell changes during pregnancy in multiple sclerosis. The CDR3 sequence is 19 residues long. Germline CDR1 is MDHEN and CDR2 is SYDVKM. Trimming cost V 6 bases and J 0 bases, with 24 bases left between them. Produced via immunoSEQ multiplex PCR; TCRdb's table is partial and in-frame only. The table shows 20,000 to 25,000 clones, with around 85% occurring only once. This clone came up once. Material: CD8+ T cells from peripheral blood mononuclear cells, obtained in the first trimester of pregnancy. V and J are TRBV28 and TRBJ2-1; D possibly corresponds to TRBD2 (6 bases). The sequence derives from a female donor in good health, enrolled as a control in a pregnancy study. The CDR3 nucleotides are TGTGCCAGCAGCTGTGCGGGGCAGGAGGCCCTTGGCTCCTACAATGAGCAGTTCTTC. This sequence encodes CASSCAGQEALGSYNEQFF. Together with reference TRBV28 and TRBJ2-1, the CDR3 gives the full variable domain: DVKVTQSSRYLVKRTGEKVFLECVQDMDHENMFWYRQDPGLGLRLIYFSYDVKMKEKGDIPEGYSVSREKKERFSLILESASTNQTSMYLCASSCAGQEALGSYNEQFFGPGTRLTVL.